This T cell receptor beta chain is from a study of cytomegalovirus exposure and HLA in healthy donors. PCR was performed using 60 Vbeta and 13 Jbeta primers. Method: immunoSEQ multiplex PCR; TCRdb's copy keeps in-frame clones and lacks some. The sample includes around 140,000 clones. Sequences were obtained from PBMCs. This receptor was identified in a woman aged 45-65 years in good health and CMV-seronegative.

The CDR3 DNA is TGCGCCAGCAGCACAGGACAGGGGCAGGTCGGGGAGCTGTTTTTT. Its translation: CASSTGQGQVGELFF. The chain has TRBV5-1 and TRBJ2-2; 9 nucleotides match TRBD1. Germline-derived CDR1 and CDR2 are SGHRS and YFSETQ. The CDR3 has 15 amino acids. Trimming at V came to 4 bases and at J to 7 bases, leaving 8 bases not matched to a gene.